This TCR beta chain emerged from a study of shared clonotypes between healthy human individuals. Study at large: The people who gave samples were two women and three men aged 18 to 49.

Sequencing used immunoSEQ multiplex PCR; TCRdb keeps in-frame clones, though not all of them. The table includes about 1 million clones, more than 60% detected once. The CDR3 sequence is 14 residues long. Germline V lookup: CDR1 LNHNV, CDR2 YYDKDF (reference sequence). The V end was cut by 1 base, the J end by 8 bases, with 14 bases between. Study-wide findings and caveats: Non-shared clonotypes had lower generation probabilities than clonotypes shared by all four sorted-subset donors. Naive subsets tended to show greater estimated richness than memory subsets.

This clone was picked up a small number of times. Its matching antigen is unknown. The sample consisted of memory CD4+ T cells sorted from blood. The subset is: CD45RA-negative fraction. The J gene is TRBJ1-2, the V gene TRBV15, with D tentatively TRBD1 (5 bases). This receptor was obtained from a man younger than 30 in good health. CDR3 bases: TGTGCCACCAGCAGAGTATGGGGGGAGGAAGGCTACACCTTC. The encoded protein is CATSRVWGEEGYTF.